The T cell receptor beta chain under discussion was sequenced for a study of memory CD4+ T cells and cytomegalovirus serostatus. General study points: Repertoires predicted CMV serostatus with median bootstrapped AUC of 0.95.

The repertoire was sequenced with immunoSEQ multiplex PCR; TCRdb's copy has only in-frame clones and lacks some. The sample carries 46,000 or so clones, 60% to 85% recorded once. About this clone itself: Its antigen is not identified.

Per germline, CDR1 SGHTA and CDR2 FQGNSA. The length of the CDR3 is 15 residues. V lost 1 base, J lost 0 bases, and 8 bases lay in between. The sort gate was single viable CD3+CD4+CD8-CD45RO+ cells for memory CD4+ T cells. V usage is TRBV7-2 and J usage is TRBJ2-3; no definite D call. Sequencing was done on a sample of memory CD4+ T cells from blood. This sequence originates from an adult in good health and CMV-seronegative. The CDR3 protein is CASSLEGRSTDTQYF. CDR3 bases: TGTGCCAGCAGCTTAGAGGGCCGAAGCACAGATACGCAGTATTTT. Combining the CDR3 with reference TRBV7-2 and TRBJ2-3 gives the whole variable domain GAGVSQSPSNKVTEKGKDVELRCDPISGHTALYWYRQSLGQGLEFLIYFQGNSAPDKSGLPSDRFSAERTGGSVSTLTIQRTQQEDSAVYLCASSLEGRSTDTQYFGPGTRLTVL.